This T cell receptor beta chain emerged from a study of PD-1 blockade in classical Hodgkin lymphoma. The V segment lost 5 bases and the J segment 7 bases; nucleotides outside the gene matches: 6. Germline V gene data show CDR1 as SGHTA and CDR2 as FQGTGA. This CDR3 contains 15 residues. Note on this clone: The antigen remains unidentified.

Each and every patient relapsed after autologous stem cell transplantation, and patients got differing brentuximab vedotin exposure. Study-level points and caveats: TCR diversity in CD4+, not CD8+, cells rose significantly by C4D1.

Sequencing used immunoSEQ multiplex PCR; TCRdb keeps in-frame clones, though not all of them. This table has about 36,000 clones, around 63% appearing once. The source is a human donor with classical Hodgkin lymphoma. Here the sequenced sample was peripheral blood mononuclear cells (PBMCs), taken before the second cycle of nivolumab. The chain is built from TRBV7-3 and TRBJ2-7, with 15 bases matching TRBD2. The CDR3 nucleotides read TGTGCCAGCAGCCCCGCCGGACTAGCGGGAGGGGAGCAGTACTTC. Translating gives CASSPAGLAGGEQYF.